Below are 12 T cell receptor beta chains sequenced from a single sample in a study of CD8+ T cells in alopecia areata (dated by TCRdb to 2016 to 2019). The treatment or condition tag for this specimen amounts to: oral pan-JAK inhibitor, 5-10 mg twice daily. Library creation used the immunoSEQ multiplex PCR assay. For TCR sequencing, RNA was extracted from every sample and reverse transcribed into cDNA to serve as template. The source is immuneACCESS, and TCRdb retained only in-frame sequences with V and J called. Part of the clones is not carried over; for the studies checked, unresolved V genes explain less than half of this, and the remainder is unexplained. In all, the sample holds roughly 210,000 clones, and over 40% of those were seen once. The ten largest clones add up to over 2% of the sample. Sequencing used CD4+ T cells sorted from blood, obtained around week 37, from a patient treated with tofacitinib. These receptors were collected from a human donor with alopecia areata.

The chain is built from TRBV25-1 and TRBJ2-7; TRBD1 aligns across 9 bases. V was pared by 3 bases and J by 1 base, with 1 base of the junction left unmatched. The CDR3 has 14 residues. Looked up from germline, CDR1 is MGHDK and CDR2 is SYGVNS. CDR3 in DNA: TGTGCCAGCAGTGAGGACAGGGGATCCTACGAGCAGTACTTC. Residues: CASSEDRGSYEQYF.

V usage is TRBV7-9 and J usage is TRBJ2-1; 10 bases are shared with TRBD2. Unmatched junction bases numbered 6, after V lost 5 bases and J lost 5 bases. Per the germline V gene, CDR1 is SEHNR and CDR2 is FQNEAQ (reference sequence). The CDR3 covers 15 residues. CDR3 nucleotide sequence: TGTGCCAGCAGCCGAGGACTAGCGGCAGACAATGAGCAGTTCTTC. This encodes CASSRGLAADNEQFF.

The chain is built from TRBV6-5 and TRBJ1-2; 7 bases fit TRBD1. V lost 7 bases and J lost 5; bases outside the gene matches: 7. Germline CDR1 MNHEY, CDR2 SVGAGI. The CDR3 runs to 13 residues. The CDR3 spells CASTTQGQYGYTF. The CDR3, as DNA: TGTGCCAGCACGACCCAGGGACAGTATGGCTACACCTTC.

This clone was seen a few times. The chain carries TRBV6-6 and TRBJ1-2; TRBD1 is a possible D gene (6 bases). The CDR3 is 14 amino acids. The germline V and J ends were trimmed by 7 bases and 3 bases, with 15 bases remaining between them. Germline V gives CDR1 MNHNY, CDR2 SVGAGI (reference sequence). The CDR3 DNA is TGTGCCAGCACCTGGGGGGCCAAGGACTATGGCTACACCTTC. This encodes CASTWGAKDYGYTF.

This clone has only a few counts. The J gene is TRBJ2-1, the V gene TRBV2; D is uncertain. V gave up 0 bases and J gave up 11 bases, with 14 bases separating them. Germline loops: CDR1 SNHLY, CDR2 FYNNEI. There are 14 residues in the CDR3. The CDR3 coding sequence is TGTGCCAGCAGTGAAGCGCGAGTCTGGATACAGCAGTTCTTC. Its translation: CASSEARVWIQQFF.

This clone has only one observation. The chain uses TRBV5-1 and TRBJ1-3, with D perhaps TRBD1 (5 bases). The germline V and J ends were trimmed by 4 bases and 1 base, with 12 bases remaining between them. CDR1 and CDR2 (germline): SGHRS, YFSETQ. This CDR3 comprises 15 residues. CDR3 residues: CASSNLQGSGNTIYF. CDR3 nucleotides: TGCGCCAGCAGCAACCTTCAGGGATCTGGAAACACCATATATTTT.

The chain uses TRBV29-1 and TRBJ1-2; D is uncertain. Germline CDR1 and CDR2: SQVTM and ANQGSEA. V was cut by 2 bases and J by 4 bases, with 8 bases left in between. The CDR3 is 12 amino acids. In nucleotides, the CDR3 is TGCAGCGTTGAACGAGGAGGCTATGGCTACACCTTC. As protein: CSVERGGYGYTF.

The V and J genes are TRBV9 and TRBJ2-7; tentatively, D is TRBD1 (5 bases). The V and J ends lost 5 bases and 7 bases respectively, with 22 bases between them. CDR3 length: 15 amino acids. CDR1 and CDR2 from the germline V gene are SGDLS and YYNGEE. Here the CDR3 reads CASSGADPAWGEQYF. CDR3 bases: TGTGCCAGCAGTGGGGCGGACCCGGCATGGGGAGAGCAGTACTTC.

This clone has more than one count but fewer than ten. The chain employs TRBV4-2 and TRBJ1-1; the match to TRBD1 covers 7 bases. CDR3 length: 15 residues. V was pared by 0 bases and J by 5 bases, with 6 bases of the junction left unmatched. Looked up from germline, CDR1 is LGHNA and CDR2 is YNFKEQ. Here the CDR3 DNA reads TGTGCCAGCAGCCAAGAGACAGGGAGGGATACTGAAGCTTTCTTT. Residues: CASSQETGRDTEAFF.

This chain's CDR3 is CASSKTGSRLHYGYTF. CDR3 in DNA: TGCGCCAGCAGCAAGACAGGGAGCCGCTTACACTATGGCTACACCTTC. The V gene is TRBV5-1, the J gene TRBJ1-2; 7 nucleotides agree with TRBD1. J gave up 3 bases and V 4 bases, and 12 bases lay outside the gene matches. CDR1 is SGHRS, CDR2 YFSETQ, per germline. The CDR3 is 16 amino acids.

The chain links TRBV15 to TRBJ2-7, with 10 bases lining up with TRBD2. Germline V gene sequence: CDR1 LNHNV, CDR2 YYDKDF (reference sequence). The CDR3 has 15 residues. J lost 8 bases, V lost 1 base, and 8 bases had no gene match. The CDR3 loop is CATSRGSSGSFQQYF. CDR3 nucleotides: TGTGCCACCAGCAGAGGTTCTAGCGGGAGTTTCCAGCAGTACTTC. The variable domain in full, completed from reference TRBV15 and TRBJ2-7, reads DAMVIQNPRYQVTQFGKPVTLSCSQTLNHNVMYWYQQKSSQAPKLLFHYYDKDFNNEADTPDNFQSRRPNTSFCFLDIRSPGLGDTAMYLCATSRGSSGSFQQYFGPGTRLTVT.

This clone was detected a few times. This chain links TRBV7-9 with TRBJ2-5; D is possibly TRBD1 (5 bases). CDR3 size: 14 residues. Germline V gene lookup returns CDR1 SEHNR and CDR2 FQNEAQ (reference sequence). The V end lost 3 bases, the J end lost 5 bases, and 13 bases lay between the germline ends. The CDR3 sequence: CASSLSGLQETQYF. As DNA, the CDR3 is TGTGCCAGCAGCTTGTCAGGGCTTCAGGAGACCCAGTACTTC.